This TCR beta chain is drawn from a study of tumor-infiltrating lymphocytes in oesophageal squamous cell carcinoma. This clonotype was counted only a few times. The conserved closing phenylalanine or tryptophan is absent in this CDR3, likely reflecting a read error. The DNA is left out, because the CDR3 cannot be placed on it with certainty; the CDR3 is given as TCRdb lists it. The CDR3 is 14 amino acids long, termini counted. Germline CDR1 reads MDHEN; CDR2 reads SYDVKM. TCRdb reprocessed the PCR reads via MiXCR and lists one record per CDR3 protein. The table lists roughly 19,000 distinct CDR3 sequences, 35% to 45% of them singletons, with 10% to 13% in the top ten.

This TCR was recovered from a male donor with esophageal squamous cell carcinoma. The V call is TRBV28, the J call TRBJ2-7. The sequenced material came from normal esophageal tissue next to the tumor. This chain's CDR3 is CASSSGNYGYTFGS.